At least ten counts were recorded for the clone carrying this T cell receptor (beta chain). Antigen specificity is unknown. This entry is derived from a study of T cells in Graves' hyperthyroidism and ophthalmopathy. The V gene lost 5 bases and the J gene lost 0 bases, with 6 bases spanning the gap. The CDR3 loop spans 13 amino acids. Looked up from germline, CDR1 is SGHTA and CDR2 is FQGTGA. Amplification of TCR beta CDR3 regions used RNA as the template. Primed by the HTBI set, a first-round RT-PCR was run on the TCR CDR3. TCRdb called the multiplex PCR reads again in MiXCR, with one record for every CDR3 protein. The data contain about 420,000 distinct CDR3 sequences, roughly 13% of them seen just once; the ten biggest clones take up around 5.3%. Investigators excluded patients with uncontrolled infection, other autoimmune disease, pregnancy or lactation. Study-wide results and limits: Blood also held most thyroid clonotypes expanded beyond 0.001.

Sequencing used blood. The chain joins TRBV7-3 to TRBJ2-3; D gene unclear. The clonotype was recovered from a woman aged 18-35 years with Graves' hyperthyroidism. The CDR3: CASSDFSTDTQYF. CDR3 DNA sequence: TGTGCCAGCAGCGACTTTAGCACAGATACGCAGTATTTT.